This T cell receptor beta chain was documented in a study of memory CD4+ T cells and cytomegalovirus serostatus. Study-wide findings and caveats: Suggested: most of the CMV-linked TCR signature lies in CD4+ memory cells. Of 150 to 200 reported CMV TCRbeta sequences, 65 to 85 were found in memory CD4+ repertoires.

Single viable CD3+CD4+CD8-CD45RO+ cells were sorted as the memory CD4+ T cells. The CDR3 totals 14 residues. CDR1 SGHVS and CDR2 FNYEAQ come from the germline V gene. V was pared by 3 bases and J by 1 base, with 8 bases between. Some clones are missing from TCRdb's copy, which holds only in-frame ones; the method was immunoSEQ multiplex PCR. The table includes just under 65,000 clones, approximately 80% detected once. With regard to this clone: Its target is not known.

Sequencing was carried out using memory CD4+ T cells from blood. The rearrangement uses TRBV7-6 and TRBJ2-3; D is ambiguous. This TCR was sampled from an adult in good health and CMV-seronegative. This chain's CDR3 is CASSFQEGTDTQYF. DNA for the CDR3: TGTGCCAGCAGCTTTCAAGAGGGCACAGATACGCAGTATTTT.